The 21 T cell receptor beta chains listed next were all sequenced from one sample in a study of cytomegalovirus exposure and HLA in healthy donors. The data were produced by immunoSEQ multiplex PCR, yet TCRdb's version contains in-frame clones alone and is incomplete. The sample has fewer than 400,000 clones, roughly 86% seen once. The sequencing sample was made of PBMCs. The receptors stem from a man aged 25 to 40 in good health and CMV-seronegative.

V usage is TRBV7-9 and J usage is TRBJ2-3, with a possible D match to TRBD1 (6 bases). Germline V CDR1 and CDR2: SEHNR, FQNEAQ (reference sequence). V dropped 4 bases and J dropped 0 bases, with 17 bases sitting between them. The CDR3 spans 17 residues. The CDR3 spells CASSSLPGHPSTDTQYF. In nucleotides, the CDR3 is TGTGCCAGCAGCTCCTTGCCGGGACACCCAAGCACAGATACGCAGTATTTT.

This chain links TRBV9 with TRBJ2-2; 9 bases map to TRBD1. Germline CDR1 reads SGDLS; CDR2 reads YYNGEE. The V segment lost 3 bases and the J segment 0 bases; nucleotides outside the gene matches: 0. The CDR3 has 15 residues. CDR3 sequence reads: CASSGQGANTGELFF. Here the CDR3 DNA reads TGTGCCAGCAGCGGACAGGGGGCGAACACCGGGGAGCTGTTTTTT.

This chain's CDR3 is CASSLEEVTQYF. The CDR3 nucleotides read TGTGCCAGCAGCTTAGAGGAGGTTACGCAGTATTTT. The chain employs TRBV11-2 and TRBJ2-3, with a tentative D call TRBD2 (5 bases). Trimming stripped 0 bases from V and 8 bases from J, with 6 bases between. The CDR3 totals 12 residues. The germline CDR1 and CDR2 sequences are SGHAT and FQNNGV.

The CDR3 spells CASSPPSGGSTQYF. In DNA, the CDR3 is TGCGCCAGCAGCCCCCCAAGCGGGGGGTCTACGCAGTATTTT. This chain links TRBV5-1 with TRBJ2-3; 9 nucleotides line up with TRBD2. Germline-derived CDR1 and CDR2 are SGHRS and YFSETQ. This CDR3 region has 14 residues. The junction had 8 bases not matched to a gene; V was cut back by 4 bases and J by 8 bases.

The chain couples TRBV14 to TRBJ1-6; D gene unclear. V lost 3 bases, J lost 11 bases, and 17 bases lay in between. Per germline, CDR1 SGHDN and CDR2 FVKESK. This CDR3 spans 15 amino acids. The CDR3 sequence: CASSQAYSSAAPLHF. In DNA form, the CDR3 reads TGTGCCAGCAGCCAGGCCTATTCAAGTGCGGCACCCCTCCACTTT.

This chain links TRBV10-3 with TRBJ1-1; no definite D call. This CDR3 region has 11 residues. V dropped 3 bases and J dropped 7 bases, with 6 bases sitting between them. CDR1 is ENHRY and CDR2 is SYGVKD in the germline V gene. This CDR3 is CAISDGSEAFF. The CDR3 DNA is TGTGCCATCAGTGATGGCAGTGAAGCTTTCTTT.

V is TRBV27 and J is TRBJ2-7, with 8 bases fitting TRBD1. The germline CDR1 and CDR2 sequences are MNHEY and SMNVEV (reference sequence). The CDR3 has 15 residues. Trimming at V came to 5 bases and at J to 6 bases, leaving 12 bases not matched to a gene. The CDR3, as DNA: TGTGCCAGCAGTATAACGGACAGGGCGGTCTCCGAGCAGTACTTC. Translating it yields CASSITDRAVSEQYF.

The CDR3 protein is CASSKVLRIEVRPPLHF. The CDR3, as DNA: TGTGCCAGCAGCAAAGTCCTTAGAATAGAGGTGCGGCCGCCCCTCCACTTT. The chain links TRBV21-1 to TRBJ1-6. TRBV21-1 is reported as a pseudogene. This CDR3 has 17 amino acids.

The V gene is TRBV10-2, the J gene TRBJ2-7, with 7 bases fitting TRBD1. The CDR3 covers 14 residues. Germline loops: CDR1 WSHSY, CDR2 SAAADI. Trimming removed 2 bases from V and 3 bases from J; junction bases left unmatched: 4. The CDR3 DNA sequence: TGCGCCAGCAGTGAGGGCAGGGGGATCTACGAGCAGTACTTC. This translates into CASSEGRGIYEQYF.

The chain carries TRBV11-2 and TRBJ1-1; the match to TRBD1 covers 7 bases. Looked up from germline, CDR1 is SGHAT and CDR2 is FQNNGV. The CDR3 contains 16 residues. V lost 5 bases, J lost 0 bases, and 9 bases stayed unmatched. Here the CDR3 reads CASSPGTESLNTEAFF. CDR3 bases: TGTGCCAGCAGCCCCGGGACAGAGTCTTTGAACACTGAAGCTTTCTTT.

This sequence joins TRBV6-1 and TRBJ2-7; D unclear. Between the trimmed V and J ends, which lost 1 base and 3 bases, there was a span of 4 bases. The V gene's germline CDR1 is MNHNS and CDR2 SASEGT. The CDR3 is 12 amino acids. This chain's CDR3 is CASSEGHYEQYF. The CDR3 DNA reads TGTGCCAGCAGTGAAGGACACTACGAGCAGTACTTC.

The chain has TRBV19 and TRBJ1-6, with a weak D call TRBD1 (5 bases). CDR3 length: 14 amino acids. Trimming removed 7 bases at V and 9 bases at J, with 16 bases between. Germline V gene sequence: CDR1 LNHDA, CDR2 SQIVND (reference sequence). Written as DNA, the CDR3 is TGTGCCAGTATGGGGCGGCAGGGAGGTTCACCCCTCCACTTT. Residues: CASMGRQGGSPLHF.

The genes are TRBV7-9 and TRBJ1-6; D is unclear. The germline V gene has CDR1 SEHNR and CDR2 FQNEAQ (reference sequence). Trimming removed 4 bases from V and 5 bases from J, with 3 bases in between. The CDR3 extends over 12 amino acids. The CDR3, as DNA: TGTGCCAGCAGCTGGCATAATTCACCCCTCCACTTT. It encodes CASSWHNSPLHF.

The chain recombines TRBV5-1 with TRBJ2-2; TRBD1 aligns across 9 bases. This CDR3 is 15 amino acids long. V lost 5 bases and J lost 4; bases outside the gene matches: 6. Germline CDR1 SGHRS, CDR2 YFSETQ. CDR3 nucleotide sequence: TGCGCCAGCAGAGTAGGGACAGGGCTCACCGGGGAGCTGTTTTTT. This gives the protein CASRVGTGLTGELFF.

J is TRBJ1-6 and V is TRBV5-8; D possibly corresponds to TRBD1 (5 bases). This CDR3 is 17 amino acids long. Trimming stripped 1 base from V and 0 bases from J, with 11 bases between. The V gene's germline CDR1 is SGHTS and CDR2 YDEGEE. The CDR3 DNA reads as TGTGCCAGCAGCTTGTCGGACAAGAGCTCCTATAATTCACCCCTCCACTTT. It encodes CASSLSDKSSYNSPLHF.

This clone was counted a few times. This chain links TRBV7-2 with TRBJ1-5; 7 nucleotides align to TRBD1. Trimming removed 2 bases from V and 1 base from J; junction bases left unmatched: 5. CDR1 is SGHTA and CDR2 is FQGNSA in the germline V gene. CDR3 length: 16 amino acids. DNA for the CDR3: TGTGCCAGCAGCTTAACAGGGGCTTTGAGCAATCAGCCCCAGCATTTT. It encodes CASSLTGALSNQPQHF.

The CDR3 nucleotides read TGTGCCAGCAGGACAGGGGTAACTAACTATGGCTACACCTTC. This encodes CASRTGVTNYGYTF. The chain employs TRBV6-5 and TRBJ1-2; 8 bases are a match to TRBD1. V lost 6 bases to trimming and J lost 0 bases; unmatched junction nucleotides: 3. Looked up from germline, CDR1 is MNHEY and CDR2 is SVGAGI. The CDR3 spans 14 residues.

The rearrangement joins TRBV4-3 to TRBJ1-1; 8 bases align to TRBD1. V gave up 4 bases and J gave up 2 bases; unmatched junction bases: 6. In germline, CDR1 is LGHNA, CDR2 YSLEER. The CDR3 is 15 residues long. In DNA form, the CDR3 reads TGCGCCAGCAGCCCGGGACAGGCGGATAACACTGAAGCTTTCTTT. Amino acid sequence: CASSPGQADNTEAFF.

This chain links TRBV4-2 with TRBJ1-5; TRBD1 matches at 10 bases. V lost 0 bases, J lost 6 bases, and 5 bases stayed unmatched. Germline V lookup: CDR1 LGHNA, CDR2 YNFKEQ. CDR3 length: 16 amino acids. For the CDR3, the DNA is TGTGCCAGCAGCCAAGATCCGGACAGGGGGGGTCAGCCCCAGCATTTT. Translated, it gives CASSQDPDRGGQPQHF.

This chain links TRBV2 with TRBJ2-1; 9 bases agree with TRBD1. V lost 5 bases to trimming and J lost 3 bases; unmatched junction nucleotides: 5. This CDR3 spans 15 amino acids. CDR1 is SNHLY and CDR2 is FYNNEI in the germline V gene. In DNA form, the CDR3 reads TGTGCCAGCAGTCCTCGGGGACAGGGCTACAATGAGCAGTTCTTC. The encoded protein is CASSPRGQGYNEQFF.

J is TRBJ2-1 and V is TRBV4-3; D is uncertain. The V end was cut by 0 bases, the J end by 9 bases, with 9 bases between. Germline CDR1 and CDR2: LGHNA and YSLEER. This CDR3 is 13 amino acids long. In nucleotides, the CDR3 is TGCGCCAGCAGCCAAGATCTTGGGCTTGAGCAGTTCTTC. Its protein product is CASSQDLGLEQFF.